This TCR beta chain came from a study of T-cell memory formation after mild COVID-19. General observations from the study: Balance between CD4 and CD8 was seen in clones contracting day 15 to 85, and a CD4+ lean was seen in later expanders.

This clonotype appeared a few times. Its antigen is undetermined. TCRdb ran MiXCR on the 5' RACE reads and lists one entry per CDR3 protein. The sample yields 110,000 to 150,000 distinct CDR3 sequences, around 14% seen once. This CDR3 has 13 residues. Trimming cost V 2 bases and J 5 bases, with 8 bases left between them. The V gene's germline CDR1 is PRHDT and CDR2 FYEKMQ (reference sequence). V gene TRBV13 combines with J gene TRBJ2-3; D unclear. This TCR was recovered from an adult woman who had mild COVID-19 (a few samples of this study predate the infection). Cell type and time point are not known. The specimen sequenced was PBMCs or a T cell subset sorted from them (not recorded which). The chain's CDR3 is CASSLFVGDTQYF. The CDR3 nucleotides read TGTGCCAGCAGCTTATTTGTGGGAGATACGCAGTATTTT.